The 16 T cell receptor beta chains given below trace back to one sample, sequenced in a study of radiation and T cells in renal cell carcinoma. Assay: immunoSEQ multiplex PCR; the TCRdb copy retains only in-frame clones and omits some. The sample yields 140,000 or so clones, around nine tenths seen once. The time point: baseline pretreatment blood. The treatment denotes: 15 Gy SBRT to primary tumor, nephrectomy 4 weeks later. The material was blood, obtained from a patient whose treatment included radiotherapy and nephrectomy. These receptors were taken from a woman between 45 and 60 years old with renal cell carcinoma.

This clone was seen only a few times. An end of the junction does not agree with germline; a read error may underlie this. This chain links TRBV5-4 with TRBJ2-1; 12 nucleotides match TRBD2. Germline-derived CDR1 and CDR2 are SGHNT and YYREEE (reference sequence). The CDR3 sequence is 17 residues long. Here the CDR3 DNA reads TGCGCCAGCAGCCAAGAGCTAGCGGGGGGGCCTTACAATGAGCAGTTCTTC. Translation gives CASSQELAGGPYNEQFF. Combining the CDR3 with reference TRBV5-4 and TRBJ2-1 gives the whole variable domain ETGVTQSPTHLIKTRGQQVTLRCSSQSGHNTVSWYQQALGQGPQFIFQYYREEENGRGNFPPRFSGLQFPNYSSELNVNALELDDSALYLCASSQELAGGPYNEQFFGPGTRLTVL.

The J gene is TRBJ2-1, the V gene TRBV19; a possible D gene is TRBD1 (6 bases). Trimming left V 6 bases short and J 4 bases short, with 13 bases between. CDR1 is LNHDA, CDR2 SQIVND, per germline (reference sequence). The CDR3 totals 14 residues. The CDR3 bases are TGTGCCAGTAGCTCCGGACAGAATTACAATGAGCAGTTCTTC. This encodes CASSSGQNYNEQFF.

The rearrangement joins TRBV29-1 to TRBJ2-3, with 8 bases that match TRBD1. CDR3 length: 14 amino acids. Trimming took 7 bases from V and 3 from J; bases not matched to a gene: 9. CDR1 is SQVTM, CDR2 ANQGSEA, per germline. The CDR3 is CSAGQGTPTDTQYF. The CDR3, as DNA: TGCAGCGCAGGACAGGGAACCCCGACAGATACGCAGTATTTT.

The chain combines TRBV2 with TRBJ1-6; no clear D gene. Germline V gives CDR1 SNHLY, CDR2 FYNNEI. This CDR3 comprises 15 residues. V gave up 8 bases and J gave up 7 bases, with 18 bases separating them. CDR3: CASAFLQHQNSPLHF. CDR3 DNA: TGTGCCAGCGCTTTTTTGCAGCACCAGAATTCACCCCTCCACTTT. Full variable domain (missing parts from reference TRBV2 and TRBJ1-6): EPEVTQTPSHQVTQMGQEVILRCVPISNHLYFYWYRQILGQKVEFLVSFYNNEISEKSEIFDDQFSVERPDGSNFTLKIRSTKLEDSAMYFCASAFLQHQNSPLHFGNGTRLTVT.

V gene TRBV19 combines with J gene TRBJ1-5; 7 bases line up with TRBD1. V dropped 4 bases and J dropped 6; count of bases not matched to a gene: 3. Germline assignment: CDR1 LNHDA and CDR2 SQIVND (reference sequence). The CDR3 extends over 13 amino acids. The DNA for the CDR3 is TGTGCCAGTAGTACCGACAGGGCTCAGCCCCAGCATTTT. Protein product: CASSTDRAQPQHF.

V is TRBV30 and J is TRBJ2-1, with TRBD2 matching over 10 bases. With V trimmed by 2 bases and J by 4 bases, 5 bases remained unmatched. The length of the CDR3 is 15 residues. Germline V gene data show CDR1 as GTSNPN and CDR2 as SVGIG (reference sequence). As DNA, the CDR3 is TGTGCCTGGAGTCCCACTAGCGGGGCATACAATGAGCAGTTCTTC. Its protein product is CAWSPTSGAYNEQFF.

The chain employs TRBV4-2 and TRBJ1-4; 7 positions agree with TRBD1. The germline V gene has CDR1 LGHNA and CDR2 YNFKEQ. J gave up 7 bases and V 3 bases, and 14 bases lay outside the gene matches. The CDR3 is 17 amino acids. The CDR3 DNA sequence: TGTGCCAGCAGCCAGCCCTTCCCCGACAGGGTGGCTGAAAAACTGTTTTTT. This codes for CASSQPFPDRVAEKLFF.

The chain links TRBV6-5 to TRBJ1-2, with 7 bases fitting TRBD1. V lost 2 bases to trimming and J lost 7 bases; unmatched junction nucleotides: 4. The CDR3 covers 13 residues. Germline V gene sequence: CDR1 MNHEY, CDR2 SVGAGI. CDR3: CASSYIGGSGYTF. The CDR3 DNA is TGTGCCAGCAGTTACATAGGGGGCTCTGGCTACACCTTC.

This clone was observed a single time. The CDR3 protein is CASIGIGTFSGNTIYF. As DNA, the CDR3 is TGTGCCAGTATAGGAATAGGGACTTTCTCAGGAAACACCATATATTTT. The genes are TRBV19 and TRBJ1-3, with D possibly matching TRBD1 (5 bases). V dropped 7 bases and J dropped 4 bases, with 20 bases sitting between them. The CDR3 is 16 amino acids. Germline loops: CDR1 LNHDA, CDR2 SQIVND (reference sequence).

The J gene is TRBJ1-5, the V gene TRBV19; D may be TRBD1 (5 bases). This CDR3 comprises 16 residues. The V gene lost 1 base and the J gene lost 4 bases, with 14 bases spanning the gap. Germline CDR1 and CDR2: LNHDA and SQIVND (reference sequence). The CDR3 DNA reads TGTGCCAGTAGTATAGGTTTAACAGGCGAAAATCAGCCCCAGCATTTT. It specifies CASSIGLTGENQPQHF.

The chain links TRBV13 to TRBJ1-3, with 8 bases fitting TRBD1. Germline V CDR1 and CDR2: PRHDT, FYEKMQ (reference sequence). The CDR3 length is 17 residues. The V segment lost 5 bases and the J segment 0 bases; nucleotides outside the gene matches: 9. Written as DNA, the CDR3 is TGTGCCAGCAGCGCCGGACAGGGATTCTCCTCTGGAAACACCATATATTTT. Protein sequence: CASSAGQGFSSGNTIYF.

This sequence joins TRBV15 and TRBJ2-2; 7 nucleotides match TRBD1. CDR3 length: 13 residues. Germline V gives CDR1 LNHNV, CDR2 YYDKDF (reference sequence). The junction had 1 base not matched to a gene; V was cut back by 3 bases and J by 6 bases. CDR3: CATSSQGAGELFF. In DNA form, the CDR3 reads TGTGCCACCAGCAGTCAGGGGGCCGGGGAGCTGTTTTTT.

This sequence joins TRBV6-1 and TRBJ1-6; 7 bases align to TRBD1. After removal of 4 bases from V and 0 bases from J, the junction contained 3 bases not matched to a gene. Looked up from germline, CDR1 is MNHNS and CDR2 is SASEGT. CDR3 length: 16 residues. In DNA, the CDR3 is TGTGCCAGCAGTGGACAGGGCCTCTCCTATAATTCACCCCTCCACTTT. It yields the protein CASSGQGLSYNSPLHF.

The chain carries TRBV28 and TRBJ2-7; 10 nucleotides agree with TRBD1. CDR3 length: 13 residues. Trimming took 1 base from V and 12 from J; bases not matched to a gene: 6. The germline CDR1 and CDR2 sequences are MDHEN and SYDVKM. The CDR3 region has the DNA TGTGCCAGCAGTTTATTGGGACAGGGGATGACGTACTTC. Protein product: CASSLLGQGMTYF.

The chain has TRBV7-9 and TRBJ2-5; a weak D match, TRBD1 (5 bases). Trimming left V 0 bases short and J 4 bases short, with 12 bases between. This CDR3 contains 15 residues. Germline V gene sequence: CDR1 SEHNR, CDR2 FQNEAQ (reference sequence). Here the CDR3 DNA reads TGTGCCAGCAGCTTAGCTGTCTTGCAGGGAGAGACCCAGTACTTC. As protein: CASSLAVLQGETQYF.

The gene calls are TRBV10-2 and TRBJ2-5, with 10 bases lining up with TRBD1. The germline CDR1 and CDR2 sequences are WSHSY and SAAADI. J gave up 5 bases and V 6 bases, and 12 bases lay outside the gene matches. This CDR3 region has 16 residues. The CDR3 sequence is CASSSPVTGGLETQYF. The CDR3 nucleotides read TGCGCCAGCAGCTCCCCAGTGACAGGGGGCCTGGAGACCCAGTACTTC.